A selection of T cell receptor beta chains follows, all from one sample in a study of OX40 agonist ivuxolimab in advanced cancers. Produced via immunoSEQ multiplex PCR; TCRdb's table is partial and in-frame only. The table lists some 65,000 clones, over 75% of them singletons. The starting material was CD4+ or CD8+ T cells sorted from blood, obtained in a trial of the OX40 agonist ivuxolimab. These receptors were obtained from an adult with an advanced solid tumor such as melanoma, head and neck, liver or kidney cancer. The CDR3 runs from the conserved cysteine through the conserved F or W.

V,CDR3
TRBV19,CASSREGGRGVEQFF
TRBV5-1,CASSFAGGGETQYF
TRBV11-2,CASSVDREGGYTF
TRBV25-1,CASSFQGGSYEQYF
TRBV19,CASSTAGAPYEQYF
TRBV7-6,CASSLAPAGPNQPQHF
TRBV5-1,CASNPLAGGHNTQYF
TRBV5-5,CASSSGQGLRNQPQHF
TRBV6-5,CASSYGIEQYF
TRBV14,CASSQDWGVSPLHF
TRBV7-8,CASTLIRDRLSPLHF
TRBV5-1,CASSTTGGVNADTQYF
TRBV1,CTSSQDGLLYNEQFF
TRBV6-4,CASRSWPRYTF
TRBV9,CASSTGQGAYEQYF
TRBV11-3,CASSFGGQRIGEQFF
TRBV7-6,CASSLSGTPYEQYF
TRBV4-2,CASSPHPTSGDPDTQYF
TRBV30,CAWYEEAKNIQYF
TRBV6-5,CASSYSGLATGELFF
TRBV29-1,CSVAGTSYGYTF
TRBV19,CASNGGTLSYNEQFF
TRBV7-8,CASSPRQGYYGYTF
TRBV11-2,CASSLALAGGGGELFF
TRBV10-1,CASSTGTSGVRPDTQYF
TRBV2,CAIPGQSSYEQYF
TRBV9,CASSARAGGVTGELFF
TRBV4-1,CASSHPFMNTEAFF
TRBV19,CASSIGTGGPETQYF
TRBV5-5,CASSLEGHTEAFF
TRBV27,CASSSTTGSYNEQFF
TRBV4-1,CASSPDRVPGELFF
TRBV5-4,CASSLETGVLRGYTF
TRBV14,CASSQDRGGPNSPLHF
TRBV6-5,CATTRRPSNTGELFF
TRBV5-1,CASSDRGSADTQYF
TRBV4-1,CASSQAAIWGETQYF
TRBV2,CASRVSTNEKLFF
TRBV7-6,CASSFFPRNTIYF
TRBV6-4,CASSDGQGADTQYF
TRBV7-9,CASSSQYNYGYTF
TRBV5-1,CASSTTGNHNSPLHF
TRBV19,CASSPQASSYNEQFF
TRBV6-6,CASSDREVQPQHF
TRBV7-2,CASSLPGIYNSPLHF
TRBV29-1,CSVKRGLNEQFF
TRBV21-1,CASSKARGQSNYGYTF
TRBV13,CASSLGQGGETQYF
TRBV29-1,CSVEGKGTEAFF
TRBV6-6,CASSSQQQGGDTQYF
TRBV7-9,CASSLRLGVAEAFF
TRBV5-6,CASILRGTGVYYGYTF
TRBV5-1,CASSALAGSYEQYF
TRBV5-1,CASSLVSGPGGEQFF